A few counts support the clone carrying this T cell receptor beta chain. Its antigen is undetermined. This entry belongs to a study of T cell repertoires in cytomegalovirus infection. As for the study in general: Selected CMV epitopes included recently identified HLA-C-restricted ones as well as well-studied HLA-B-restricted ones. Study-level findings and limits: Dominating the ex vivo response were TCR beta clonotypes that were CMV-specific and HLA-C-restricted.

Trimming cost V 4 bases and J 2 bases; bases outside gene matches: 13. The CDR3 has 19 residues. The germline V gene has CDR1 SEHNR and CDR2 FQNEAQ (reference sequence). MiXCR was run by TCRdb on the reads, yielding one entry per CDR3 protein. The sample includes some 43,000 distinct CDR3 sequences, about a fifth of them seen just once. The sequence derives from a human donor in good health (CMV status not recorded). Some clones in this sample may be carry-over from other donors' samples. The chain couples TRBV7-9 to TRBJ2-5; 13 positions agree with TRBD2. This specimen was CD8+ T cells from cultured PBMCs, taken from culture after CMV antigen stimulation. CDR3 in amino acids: CASSSGTSGDGIWQETQYF. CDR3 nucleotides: TGTGCCAGCAGCTCCGGGACTAGCGGGGATGGAATATGGCAAGAGACCCAGTACTTC. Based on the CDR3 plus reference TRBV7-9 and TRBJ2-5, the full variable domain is DTGVSQNPRHKITKRGQNVTFRCDPISEHNRLYWYRQTLGQGPEFLTYFQNEAQLEKSRLLSDRFSAERPKGSFSTLEIQRTEQGDSAMYLCASSSGTSGDGIWQETQYFGPGTRLLVL.